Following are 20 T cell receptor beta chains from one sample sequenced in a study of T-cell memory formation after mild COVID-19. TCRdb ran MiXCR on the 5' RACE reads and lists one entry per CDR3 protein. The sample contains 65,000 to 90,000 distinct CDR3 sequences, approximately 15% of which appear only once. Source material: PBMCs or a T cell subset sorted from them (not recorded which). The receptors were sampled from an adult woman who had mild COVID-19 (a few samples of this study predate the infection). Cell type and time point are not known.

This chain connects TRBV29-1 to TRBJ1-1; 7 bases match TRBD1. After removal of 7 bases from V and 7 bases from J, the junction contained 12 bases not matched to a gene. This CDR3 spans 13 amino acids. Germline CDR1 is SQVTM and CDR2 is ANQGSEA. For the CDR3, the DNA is TGCAGCGCTGCCACAGGGGCCCAGAGTGAAGCTTTCTTT. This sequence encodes CSAATGAQSEAFF.

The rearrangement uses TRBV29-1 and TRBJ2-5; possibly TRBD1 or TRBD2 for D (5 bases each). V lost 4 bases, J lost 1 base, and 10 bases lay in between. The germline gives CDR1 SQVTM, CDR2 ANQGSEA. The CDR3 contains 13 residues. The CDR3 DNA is TGCAGCGTTGCGGGGCTGCTCCAAGAGACCCAGTACTTC. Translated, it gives CSVAGLLQETQYF.

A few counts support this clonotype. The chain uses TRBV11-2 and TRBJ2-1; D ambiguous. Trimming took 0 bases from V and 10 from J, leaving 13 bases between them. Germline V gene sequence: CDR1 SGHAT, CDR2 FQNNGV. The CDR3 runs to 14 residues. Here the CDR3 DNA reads TGTGCCAGCAGCTTAGATCGCGTAGATATCGAGCAGTTCTTC. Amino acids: CASSLDRVDIEQFF.

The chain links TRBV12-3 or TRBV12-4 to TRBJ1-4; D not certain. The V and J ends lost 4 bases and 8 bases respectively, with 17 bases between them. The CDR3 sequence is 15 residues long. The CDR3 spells CASSSSVGRGEKLFF. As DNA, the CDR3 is TGTGCCAGCAGTTCCTCGGTTGGGAGAGGAGAAAAACTGTTTTTT.

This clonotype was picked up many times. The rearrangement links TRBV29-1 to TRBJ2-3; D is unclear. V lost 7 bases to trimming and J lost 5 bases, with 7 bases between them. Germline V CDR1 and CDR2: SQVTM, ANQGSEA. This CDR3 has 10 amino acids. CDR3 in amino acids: CSGVQDTQYF. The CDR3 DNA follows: TGCAGCGGCGTTCAAGATACGCAGTATTTT.

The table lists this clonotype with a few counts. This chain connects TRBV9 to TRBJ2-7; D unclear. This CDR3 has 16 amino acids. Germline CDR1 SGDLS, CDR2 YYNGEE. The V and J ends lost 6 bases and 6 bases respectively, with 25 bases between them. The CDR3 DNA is TGTGCCAGCACACCAGATTCAGACTGGGTCCTGAGCGAGCAGTACTTC. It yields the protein CASTPDSDWVLSEQYF.

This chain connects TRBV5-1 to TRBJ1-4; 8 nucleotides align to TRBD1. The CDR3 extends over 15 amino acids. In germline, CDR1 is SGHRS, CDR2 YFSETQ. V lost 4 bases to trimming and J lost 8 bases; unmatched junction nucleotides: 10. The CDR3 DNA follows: TGCGCCAGCAGCCTAGGGGCAGGGGGCGACGAAAAACTGTTTTTT. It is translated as CASSLGAGGDEKLFF. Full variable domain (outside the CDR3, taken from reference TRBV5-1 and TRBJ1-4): KAGVTQTPRYLIKTRGQQVTLSCSPISGHRSVSWYQQTPGQGLQFLFEYFSETQRNKGNFPGRFSGRQFSNSRSEMNVSTLELGDSALYLCASSLGAGGDEKLFFGSGTQLSVL.

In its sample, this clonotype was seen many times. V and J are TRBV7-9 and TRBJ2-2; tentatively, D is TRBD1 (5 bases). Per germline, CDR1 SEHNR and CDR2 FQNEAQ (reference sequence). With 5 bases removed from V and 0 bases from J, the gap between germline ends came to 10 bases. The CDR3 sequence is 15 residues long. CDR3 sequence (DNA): TGTGCCAGCAGCCCGACAGTCGCGAACACCGGGGAGCTGTTTTTT. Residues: CASSPTVANTGELFF.

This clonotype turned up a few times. CDR3 nucleotide sequence: TGTGCCAGCACCCTTGCCAGGGGTGGGACCCAGTACTTC. Protein: CASTLARGGTQYF. V gene TRBV12-3 or TRBV12-4 combines with J gene TRBJ2-5, with D perhaps TRBD1 (6 bases). This CDR3 region has 13 residues. Trimming stripped 7 bases from V and 7 bases from J, with 16 bases between.

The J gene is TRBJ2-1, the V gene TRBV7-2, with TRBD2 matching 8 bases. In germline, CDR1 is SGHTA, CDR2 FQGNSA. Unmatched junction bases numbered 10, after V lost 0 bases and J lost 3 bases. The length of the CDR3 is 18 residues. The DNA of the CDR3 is TGTGCCAGCAGCTTAGCGCCGGGACTAGACGCTAACTACAATGAGCAGTTCTTC. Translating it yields CASSLAPGLDANYNEQFF.

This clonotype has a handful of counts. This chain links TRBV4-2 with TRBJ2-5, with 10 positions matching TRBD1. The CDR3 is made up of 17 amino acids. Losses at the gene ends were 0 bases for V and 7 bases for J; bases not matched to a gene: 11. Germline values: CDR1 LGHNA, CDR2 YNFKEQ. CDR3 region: CASSQEEGTGAGVTQYF. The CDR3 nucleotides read TGTGCCAGCAGCCAAGAGGAGGGGACAGGGGCGGGTGTGACCCAGTACTTC.

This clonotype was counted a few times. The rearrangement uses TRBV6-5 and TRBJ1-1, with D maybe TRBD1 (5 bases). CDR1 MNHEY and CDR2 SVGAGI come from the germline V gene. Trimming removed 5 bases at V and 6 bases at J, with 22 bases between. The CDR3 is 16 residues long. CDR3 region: CASSAEYQGIRAEAFF. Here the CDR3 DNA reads TGTGCCAGCAGTGCCGAATATCAGGGTATTCGGGCTGAAGCTTTCTTT.

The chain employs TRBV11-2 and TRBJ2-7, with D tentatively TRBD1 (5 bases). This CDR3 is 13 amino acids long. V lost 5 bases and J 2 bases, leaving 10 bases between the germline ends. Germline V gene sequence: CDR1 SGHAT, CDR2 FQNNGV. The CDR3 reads CASSQTEAYEQYF. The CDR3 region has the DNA TGTGCCAGCAGCCAGACAGAAGCCTACGAGCAGTACTTC.

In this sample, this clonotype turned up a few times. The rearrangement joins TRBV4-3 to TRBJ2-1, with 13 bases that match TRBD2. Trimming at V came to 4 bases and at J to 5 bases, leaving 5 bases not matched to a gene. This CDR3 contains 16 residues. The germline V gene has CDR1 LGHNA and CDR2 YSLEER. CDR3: CASSPGTSGMNNEQFF. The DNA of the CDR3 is TGCGCCAGCAGCCCCGGGACTAGCGGGATGAACAATGAGCAGTTCTTC.

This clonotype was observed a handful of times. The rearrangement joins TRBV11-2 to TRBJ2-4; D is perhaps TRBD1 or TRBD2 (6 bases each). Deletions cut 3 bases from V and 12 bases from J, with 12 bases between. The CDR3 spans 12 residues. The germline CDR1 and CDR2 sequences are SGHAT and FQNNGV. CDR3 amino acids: CASSFEGGRQYF. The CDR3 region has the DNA TGTGCCAGCAGCTTTGAGGGGGGACGTCAGTACTTC.

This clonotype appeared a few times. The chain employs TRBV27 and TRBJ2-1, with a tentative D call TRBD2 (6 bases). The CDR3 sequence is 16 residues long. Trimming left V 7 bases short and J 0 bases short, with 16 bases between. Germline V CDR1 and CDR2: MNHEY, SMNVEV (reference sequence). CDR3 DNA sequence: TGTGCCAGCAAACCTATAGCGGCAGTCTCCTACAATGAGCAGTTCTTC. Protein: CASKPIAAVSYNEQFF.

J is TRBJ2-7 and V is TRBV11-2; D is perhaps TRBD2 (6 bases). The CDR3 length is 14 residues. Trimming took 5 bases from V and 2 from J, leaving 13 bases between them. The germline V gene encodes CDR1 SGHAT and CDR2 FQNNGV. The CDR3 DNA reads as TGTGCCAGCAGCGTCCGGGACTTAGCCTACGAGCAGTACTTC. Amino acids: CASSVRDLAYEQYF.

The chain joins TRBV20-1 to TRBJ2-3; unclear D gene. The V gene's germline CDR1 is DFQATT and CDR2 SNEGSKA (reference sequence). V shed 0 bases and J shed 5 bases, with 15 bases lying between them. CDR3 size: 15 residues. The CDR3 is CSARDAGATQDTQYF. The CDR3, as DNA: TGCAGTGCTAGAGATGCAGGCGCCACGCAAGATACGCAGTATTTT.

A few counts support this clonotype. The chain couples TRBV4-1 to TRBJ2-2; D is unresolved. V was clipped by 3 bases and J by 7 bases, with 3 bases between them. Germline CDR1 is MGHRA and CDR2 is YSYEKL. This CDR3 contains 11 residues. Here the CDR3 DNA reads TGCGCCAGCAGCCAGGTCGGGGAGCTGTTTTTT. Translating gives CASSQVGELFF.

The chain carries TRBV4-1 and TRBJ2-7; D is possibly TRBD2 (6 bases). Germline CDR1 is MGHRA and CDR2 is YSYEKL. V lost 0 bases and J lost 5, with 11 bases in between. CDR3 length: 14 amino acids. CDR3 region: CASSQDRGGNEQYF. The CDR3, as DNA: TGCGCCAGCAGCCAAGATCGGGGAGGTAACGAGCAGTACTTC.